This section outlines one T cell receptor beta chain sequence together with its context. This clonotype occurred a few times. Its antigen target is currently unknown. No base-level quality is on record; no much larger clone is a single base apart. The data belong to a study of blood T cells in healthy people across ages (dated by TCRdb to the mid-2010s). Regarding the research as a whole: In model experiments, template switching captured roughly one uniquely barcoded TCR beta cDNA molecule for every two T cells. Using deep sequencing normalized with unique cDNA molecular identifiers, the study measured how TCR beta repertoire diversity changes with age. To avoid experimental bias, donors of different ages were randomly spread across the sequencing lanes. Two additional independent replicas of 1 million unique cDNA reads from the same blood draw were analyzed for two donors (one aged 18 to 30 and one aged 80 or older). The donors were divided into four age groups: young (average about 15 years), middle-aged (approximately 41), aged (under 70) and long-lived (82).

General study outcomes and caveats: Observed TCR beta diversity per million T cells fell roughly linearly with age, and a significant reduction was already apparent by age around 40. The percentage of naive T cells measured by flow cytometry correlated strongly with observed TCR beta diversity. Compared with the aged group, more naive CD4+ T cells, fewer expanded clones and increased TCR diversity were shown by the long-lived group, suggesting age selection. Because donor CMV infection status was unknown, age-related changes in expanded clonotypes were potentially confounded. Conclusive comparison of naive and antigen-experienced compartments was prevented by the profiling of bulk unsorted PBMCs. Total diversity estimates from one million sequenced T cells were considered lower bounds and underestimates.

Systemically healthy Caucasian individuals from Russia, 39 in total and aged 6 to 90 years, were included as donors. Each donor gave roughly 11 milliliters of peripheral blood, drawn into EDTA-treated Vacutainer tubes. Ficoll-Paque density-gradient centrifugation was used to isolate PBMCs, with at least 6.5 million obtained per sample. Total RNA, at least 5 micrograms per sample, was extracted from PBMCs with Trizol reagent. For every donor, flow cytometry on a PBMC aliquot measured the percentage of naive CD45RAhigh/CD27high T cells. Trimmed from V: 4 bases; trimmed from J: 1 base; junction bases lacking a gene match: 7. As encoded in the germline V gene (reference sequence), CDR1 is SEHNR while CDR2 is FQNEAQ. The CDR3 numbers 17 residues from cysteine through phenylalanine. The kept DNA is CDR3 alone, 51 bases in frame from the first base. The library relied on 5' RACE. Data came from an Illumina HiSeq 2500. The second PCR ran for about 7 to 11 cycles and used a J-beta primer mix along with a sample-barcoded 5' primer. A template-switch 5' adaptor carrying 12 random nucleotides introduced a unique molecular identifier onto each TCR beta cDNA molecule. Each sample yielded at least 2.5 million CDR3-containing paired-end reads. First-strand cDNA was synthesized from all RNA with the Mint cDNA synthesis kit, primed by a TRBC-specific oligonucleotide. Following uracil-DNA glycosylase treatment, all cDNA underwent a first 18-cycle PCR with the universal primers M1SS and BC2_uni_R. Regarding the original processing steps: Each sample was normalized by randomly selecting 1 million high-quality reads, each carrying a distinct molecular identifier. Reads sharing molecular identifiers were discarded rather than binned into consensus sequences. CDR3 identification, clonotype clustering and error correction used MiTCR with a Q25 quality threshold and the strictest error-elimination algorithm. A nonparametric unseen species model with Euler transformation was used to estimate a lower bound on total TCR beta diversity. TCRdb reran the public reads through fastp at Q25 and MiXCR, keeping productive beta chains. Each CDR3 protein appears once, grouped with its most common genes and DNA. For this entry, the V and J calls and clone size follow TCRdb and not the study's own pipeline. The sample table contains around 1,000,000 distinct CDR3 sequences; only one count was recorded for less than 45% of them. The ten largest clones capture roughly 13% of the sample.

The receptor chain draws on TRBV7-9 and TRBJ1-4; 9 of the junction bases match TRBD1. This TCR was sampled from a young man in good health. The sequenced material came from blood. The CDR3 region reads CASSSGTGSVTNEKLFF. The DNA sequence follows: TGTGCCAGCAGCTCCGGGACAGGGTCGGTAACTAATGAAAAACTGTTTTTT.